These 18 T cell receptor beta chains were sequenced from one sample in a study of shared clonotypes between healthy human individuals. Only in-frame clones appear in the TCRdb table, and some are missing; sequencing was by immunoSEQ multiplex PCR. The sample holds more than 2 million clones, about 95% seen once. Positive CCR7 selection of CD45RO-negative cells yielded the naive CD8 cells, and terminally differentiated effector memory CD45RA+ cells were excluded. The material sequenced was naive CD8+ T cells sorted from blood. The receptor source for this set is a man in his late teens or twenties in good health.

The rearrangement uses TRBV28 and TRBJ1-5; D is possibly TRBD1 (5 bases). Germline V gene lookup returns CDR1 MDHEN and CDR2 SYDVKM. The CDR3 contains 14 residues. V was cut by 2 bases and J by 5 bases, with 10 bases left in between. The CDR3 region is CASSLLDSDQPQHF. The CDR3 DNA reads as TGTGCCAGCAGTTTACTAGACAGTGATCAGCCCCAGCATTTT.

This rearrangement joins TRBV27 to TRBJ1-2, with D maybe TRBD1 (6 bases). The CDR3 runs to 15 residues. Germline loops: CDR1 MNHEY, CDR2 SMNVEV (reference sequence). The V and J ends lost 4 bases and 4 bases respectively, with 16 bases between them. The CDR3 spells CASSWVRGQFYGYTF. DNA of the CDR3: TGTGCCAGCAGTTGGGTTCGCGGACAGTTCTATGGCTACACCTTC.

This clone has only one observation. Other nucleotide sequences from this sample produce the same CDR3. The chain employs TRBV7-9 and TRBJ2-7; D might be TRBD2 (5 bases). The CDR3 length is 12 residues. The V gene's germline CDR1 is SEHNR and CDR2 FQNEAQ (reference sequence). Trimming stripped 3 bases from V and 4 bases from J, with 7 bases between. In DNA form, the CDR3 reads TGTGCCAGCAGCTTGGAGGTTTACGAGCAGTACTTC. It specifies CASSLEVYEQYF.

This sequence joins TRBV19 and TRBJ1-6; D not resolved. The V and J ends lost 3 bases and 6 bases respectively, with 9 bases between them. The CDR3 consists of 14 residues. Germline V gene sequence: CDR1 LNHDA, CDR2 SQIVND (reference sequence). CDR3 nucleotide sequence: TGTGCCAGTAGTATCGTTGGGCCTAATTCACCCCTCCACTTT. Translation: CASSIVGPNSPLHF.

There are a few counts of this clone. This same CDR3 is encoded by further DNA sequences in the sample. The chain is built from TRBV30 and TRBJ1-1; D not certain. This CDR3 contains 15 residues. V was cut by 0 bases and J by 10 bases, with 21 bases left in between. Germline-derived CDR1 and CDR2 are GTSNPN and SVGIG (reference sequence). The CDR3 protein is CAWSVAGSIEVGAFF. The CDR3 bases are TGTGCCTGGAGTGTCGCCGGGAGCATCGAAGTGGGAGCTTTCTTT. The full variable domain, with the rest looked up from reference TRBV30 and TRBJ1-1, is SQTIHQWPATLVQPVGSPLSLECTVEGTSNPNLYWYRQAAGRGLQLLFYSVGIGQISSEVPQNLSASRPQDRQFILSSKKLLLSDSGFYLCAWSVAGSIEVGAFFGQGTRLTVV.

The chain recombines TRBV10-1 with TRBJ1-1, with D unresolved. The germline V gene has CDR1 WNHNN and CDR2 SYGVQD (reference sequence). The V end lost 0 bases, the J end lost 4 bases, and 9 bases lay between the germline ends. The CDR3 length is 14 residues. For the CDR3, the DNA is TGCGCCAGCAGTGAGTCCAGGTTTGTCACTGAAGCTTTCTTT. This encodes CASSESRFVTEAFF.

This sequence joins TRBV7-9 and TRBJ2-3, with 14 bases matching TRBD2. Per germline, CDR1 SEHNR and CDR2 FQNEAQ (reference sequence). The CDR3 totals 18 residues. The V and J ends lost 5 bases and 1 base, in that order; junction bases with no gene match: 8. CDR3 nucleotides: TGTGCCAGCAGCCCTGGGACTAGCGGGAGACTTGGCACAGATACGCAGTATTTT. Protein sequence: CASSPGTSGRLGTDTQYF.

The chain employs TRBV7-9 and TRBJ2-3; a possible D gene is TRBD2 (5 bases). The CDR3 totals 16 residues. V lost 6 bases and J lost 5, with 21 bases in between. CDR1 and CDR2 (germline): SEHNR, FQNEAQ (reference sequence). The CDR3 nucleotides read TGTGCCAGCAGTTTGTGGGAGAACCCTAGAGGAGATACGCAGTATTTT. This encodes CASSLWENPRGDTQYF.

The chain links TRBV9 to TRBJ1-1, with 7 bases aligning to TRBD1. The germline gives CDR1 SGDLS, CDR2 YYNGEE. The CDR3 consists of 14 residues. V lost 4 bases and J lost 5; bases outside the gene matches: 8. CDR3 nucleotide sequence: TGTGCCAGCAGCCCGACAGGGACTGGGACTGAAGCTTTCTTT. It yields the protein CASSPTGTGTEAFF.

A word on this clone: It may be a read error: a sequence one base away is much more abundant. The sample has other DNA sequences that encode this CDR3 too. The V call is TRBV13, the J call TRBJ1-1; D may be TRBD1 (5 bases). Germline CDR1 reads PRHDT; CDR2 reads FYEKMQ (reference sequence). This CDR3 spans 13 amino acids. The CDR3 region is CASSLGVNTEAFF. DNA of the CDR3: TGTGCCAGCAGCCTAGGGGTGAACACTGAAGCTTTCTTT.

V usage is TRBV7-9 and J usage is TRBJ2-3; 7 nucleotides agree with TRBD2. V shed 5 bases and J 5 bases; nucleotides not matched to a gene: 7. The germline CDR1 and CDR2 sequences are SEHNR and FQNEAQ (reference sequence). The length of the CDR3 is 14 residues. The CDR3: CASSDGGDVDTQYF. CDR3 DNA: TGTGCCAGCAGCGATGGGGGGGACGTAGATACGCAGTATTTT.

The rearrangement links TRBV6-1 to TRBJ1-2, with a tentative D call TRBD1 (5 bases). Trimming removed 9 bases from V and 3 bases from J, with 17 bases in between. The CDR3 runs 14 residues. The V gene's germline CDR1 is MNHNS and CDR2 SASEGT. CDR3 sequence: CASIWDQTDYGYTF. The CDR3 DNA follows: TGTGCCAGTATCTGGGACCAGACTGACTATGGCTACACCTTC.

As regards this clone: Other nucleotide sequences from this sample produce the same CDR3. The rearrangement joins TRBV5-5 to TRBJ1-5; TRBD1 aligns across 7 bases. V was clipped by 0 bases and J by 6 bases; unmatched bases: 0. The CDR3 runs 13 residues. Germline V lookup: CDR1 SGHKS, CDR2 YYEKEE (reference sequence). CDR3 in DNA: TGTGCCAGCAGCTTGGGACAGGGTCAGCCCCAGCATTTT. This translates into CASSLGQGQPQHF.

The rearrangement links TRBV13 to TRBJ1-2, with 7 positions matching TRBD1. Germline loops: CDR1 PRHDT, CDR2 FYEKMQ (reference sequence). Unmatched junction bases numbered 10, after V lost 6 bases and J lost 0 bases. The CDR3 runs 16 residues. CDR3 amino acids: CASRAPGTAANYGYTF. The CDR3 coding sequence is TGTGCCAGCAGGGCCCCTGGGACAGCAGCTAACTATGGCTACACCTTC.

Comment on this clone: This specimen includes other DNA sequences encoding the same CDR3. The chain is built from TRBV19 and TRBJ1-2; D uncertain. This CDR3 spans 11 amino acids. From germline, CDR1 is LNHDA and CDR2 SQIVND (reference sequence). Trimming took 3 bases from V and 5 from J, leaving 4 bases between them. The CDR3 loop is CASSIGYGYTF. DNA for the CDR3: TGTGCCAGTAGTATCGGATATGGCTACACCTTC.

The rearrangement uses TRBV9 and TRBJ2-1; 8 bases match TRBD1. Trimming cost V 0 bases and J 7 bases; bases outside gene matches: 9. The CDR3 totals 16 residues. Germline CDR1 reads SGDLS; CDR2 reads YYNGEE. Here the CDR3 DNA reads TGTGCCAGCAGCGTAGCGGCAGGGGGCTGGATGAATGAGCAGTTCTTC. As protein: CASSVAAGGWMNEQFF. The full variable domain, its missing parts supplied by reference TRBV9 and TRBJ2-1, is DSGVTQTPKHLITATGQRVTLRCSPRSGDLSVYWYQQSLDQGLQFLIQYYNGEERAKGNILERFSAQQFPDLHSELNLSSLELGDSALYFCASSVAAGGWMNEQFFGPGTRLTVL.

Concerning this clone itself: The same CDR3 can be traced to other DNA sequences in this sample. The chain links TRBV7-9 to TRBJ2-7; 7 positions agree with TRBD1. The V segment lost 4 bases and the J segment 6 bases; nucleotides outside the gene matches: 3. CDR1 and CDR2 from the germline V gene are SEHNR and FQNEAQ (reference sequence). This CDR3 region has 12 residues. The CDR3 loop is CASSSDRAEQYF. CDR3 nucleotide sequence: TGTGCCAGCAGCTCCGACAGGGCCGAGCAGTACTTC.

The rearrangement uses TRBV11-2 and TRBJ1-1; weak D call: TRBD1 (5 bases). In germline, CDR1 is SGHAT, CDR2 FQNNGV. The ends were cut back, 2 bases at V and 5 bases at J, with 15 bases in the middle. There are 15 residues in the CDR3. Written as DNA, the CDR3 is TGTGCCAGCAGCTTAATCGGAGGGGAGGATACTGAAGCTTTCTTT. Translated, it gives CASSLIGGEDTEAFF.